This TCR beta chain was sequenced in a study of T cell repertoires in cytomegalovirus infection. Across the study: Indications came from public TCR beta signatures; they pointed to CMV infection and to a matching HLA type. Findings and caveats of the study: Within the response measured ex vivo, HLA-C-restricted CMV-specific TCR beta clonotypes were dominant.

On this clonotype itself: The antigen remains unidentified.

V was clipped by 6 bases and J by 0 bases, with 16 bases between them. Germline V lookup: CDR1 LGHNA, CDR2 YNFKEQ. The CDR3 has 16 residues. MiXCR, run by TCRdb on the reads, gives a single entry per CDR3 protein. This repertoire shows hundreds of thousands of distinct CDR3 sequences, roughly 36% found once; its top ten account for about 18%. This sequence joins TRBV4-2 and TRBJ2-3; perhaps D is TRBD1 or TRBD2 (7 bases each). Sample: cultured PBMCs, taken from culture after CMV antigen stimulation. The receptor's source is a human donor in good health (CMV status not recorded). Some clones in this sample may be carry-over from other donors' samples. CDR3 region: CASRKGAGDSTDTQYF. In DNA, the CDR3 is TGTGCCAGCAGAAAGGGGGCGGGGGATAGCACAGATACGCAGTATTTT.